This passage covers 3 T cell receptor beta chains from one sample sequenced in a study of cytomegalovirus exposure and HLA in healthy donors. PCR used 60 Vbeta primers and 13 Jbeta primers. TCRdb's table, derived via immunoSEQ multiplex PCR, lists solely in-frame clones and lacks some. The table includes fewer than 150,000 clones, around 80% detected once. The sequenced sample was PBMCs. These TCRs come from a man between 25 and 39 years old in good health and CMV-seronegative.

The chain joins TRBV7-6 to TRBJ1-1; 7 bases fit TRBD1. The CDR3 sequence is 13 residues long. Germline V gene lookup returns CDR1 SGHVS and CDR2 FNYEAQ. The V gene end was trimmed by 5 bases and the J gene end by 4 bases; junction bases not matched to a gene: 4. The CDR3 loop is CASSETGTTEAFF. The DNA of the CDR3 is TGTGCCAGCAGCGAGACAGGGACCACTGAAGCTTTCTTT.

This clone was counted only a few times. This sample also contains other DNA sequences that code for the same CDR3. This chain connects TRBV6-5 to TRBJ2-7; the D is unclear. Germline V gene lookup returns CDR1 MNHEY and CDR2 SVGAGI. Deletions cut 2 bases from V and 0 bases from J, with 8 bases between. This CDR3 contains 14 residues. The CDR3 sequence: CASSYTVSSYEQYF. CDR3 coding DNA: TGTGCCAGCAGTTACACGGTGAGCTCCTACGAGCAGTACTTC.

In this sample, this clone turned up a few times. J is TRBJ1-1 and V is TRBV2; a weak D match, TRBD1 (5 bases). V shed 8 bases and J shed 0 bases, with 13 bases lying between them. In germline, CDR1 is SNHLY, CDR2 FYNNEI. The CDR3 spans 14 residues. The CDR3 DNA follows: TGTGCCAGCGAGGCAACAGGCTTGAACACTGAAGCTTTCTTT. It encodes CASEATGLNTEAFF.